These 10 T cell receptor beta chains were sequenced from one sample in a study of T-cell memory formation after mild COVID-19. One entry per CDR3 protein results from TCRdb running MiXCR on the 5' RACE reads. Counted here are around 440,000 distinct CDR3 sequences, 18% occurring once; the ten biggest clones make up 9% to 15%. Sequencing used PBMCs or a T cell subset sorted from them (not recorded which). Receptor source: an adult woman who had mild COVID-19 (a few samples of this study predate the infection). Cell type and time point are not known.

The V gene is TRBV4-2, the J gene TRBJ2-1; D call uncertain. CDR1 is LGHNA and CDR2 is YNFKEQ in the germline V gene. The CDR3 has 16 residues. Trimming shortened V by 1 base and J by 2 bases, and 12 bases separated the two germline ends. CDR3 sequence reads: CASSQGQQRAYNEQFF. For the CDR3, the DNA is TGTGCCAGCAGCCAAGGGCAGCAAAGAGCCTACAATGAGCAGTTCTTC.

The chain recombines TRBV12-3 or TRBV12-4 with TRBJ2-3; 12 nucleotides align to TRBD1. Trimming cost V 2 bases and J 7 bases; bases outside gene matches: 13. This CDR3 is 18 amino acids long. CDR3 coding DNA: TGTGCCAGCAGTTTATCTCGGGGCGGGACAGGGGGCCTCAATACGCAGTATTTT. It is translated as CASSLSRGGTGGLNTQYF.

In this sample, this clonotype turned up a few times. The chain is built from TRBV29-1 and TRBJ1-2; D is undetermined. V gave up 3 bases and J gave up 4 bases, with 15 bases separating them. The CDR3 spans 14 residues. Per germline, CDR1 SQVTM and CDR2 ANQGSEA. CDR3 amino acids: CSVEDSKDVYGYTF. Written as DNA, the CDR3 is TGCAGCGTTGAGGATTCGAAGGATGTCTATGGCTACACCTTC.

This sequence joins TRBV2 and TRBJ2-5; D unresolved. Germline CDR1 SNHLY, CDR2 FYNNEI. V shed 2 bases and J shed 5 bases, with 18 bases lying between them. CDR3 length: 16 amino acids. In DNA form, the CDR3 reads TGTGCCAGCAGTGAAAGGATGGGCAGGACGATTGAGACCCAGTACTTC. It encodes CASSERMGRTIETQYF.

This clonotype has only a few counts. The chain couples TRBV4-1 to TRBJ1-4; possible D gene TRBD1, 6 bases. CDR1 and CDR2 from the germline V gene are MGHRA and YSYEKL. The CDR3 runs 14 residues. Trimming took off 1 base at V and 6 bases at J, with 9 bases between the two ends. CDR3 bases: TGCGCCAGCAGCCAAGTCGGGGGGCATGAAAAACTGTTTTTT. Translation: CASSQVGGHEKLFF.

The chain employs TRBV4-1 and TRBJ1-5, with D possibly TRBD1 on 5 matching bases. The CDR3 contains 16 residues. Germline V CDR1 and CDR2: MGHRA, YSYEKL. Trimming removed 4 bases from V and 0 bases from J, with 13 bases in between. The DNA of the CDR3 is TGCGCCAGCAGCCCGTGGTGGGGCGATAGCAATCAGCCCCAGCATTTT. The encoded protein is CASSPWWGDSNQPQHF.

This clonotype appeared a few times. In DNA form, the CDR3 reads TGTGCCAGCAGGAATGCAGGGGGCCGGGGGAACTATGGCTACACCTTC. Protein sequence: CASRNAGGRGNYGYTF. V usage is TRBV2 and J usage is TRBJ1-2; 8 bases are a match to TRBD1. The germline V gene has CDR1 SNHLY and CDR2 FYNNEI. V was pared by 6 bases and J by 2 bases, with 11 bases of the junction left unmatched. The CDR3 contains 16 residues.

In its sample, this clonotype was seen a few times. The rearrangement joins TRBV7-2 to TRBJ2-7; D may correspond to TRBD1 or TRBD2 (5 bases each). Between the trimmed V and J ends, which lost 6 bases and 2 bases, there was a span of 17 bases. Germline lookup yields CDR1 SGHTA and CDR2 FQGNSA. The CDR3 runs 15 residues. CDR3 in amino acids: CASRFGSTGPYEQYF. DNA for the CDR3: TGTGCCAGCAGATTCGGTTCCACGGGACCCTACGAGCAGTACTTC.

This sequence joins TRBV18 and TRBJ1-2; no definite D call. Germline V gives CDR1 KGHSH, CDR2 LQKENI. V lost 0 bases to trimming and J lost 0 bases, with 8 bases between them. This CDR3 region has 15 residues. The DNA of the CDR3 is TGTGCCAGCTCACCACCATCGAATGCTAACTATGGCTACACCTTC. Encoded protein: CASSPPSNANYGYTF.

The chain links TRBV5-1 to TRBJ1-1; unclear D gene. The germline CDR1 and CDR2 sequences are SGHRS and YFSETQ. The V end lost 5 bases, the J end lost 1 base, and 9 bases lay between the germline ends. The CDR3 extends over 13 amino acids. CDR3 region: CASSTTKNTEAFF. In DNA form, the CDR3 reads TGCGCCAGCAGTACCACCAAGAACACTGAAGCTTTCTTT. Drawing the rest from reference TRBV5-1 and TRBJ1-1, the complete variable domain is KAGVTQTPRYLIKTRGQQVTLSCSPISGHRSVSWYQQTPGQGLQFLFEYFSETQRNKGNFPGRFSGRQFSNSRSEMNVSTLELGDSALYLCASSTTKNTEAFFGQGTRLTVV.